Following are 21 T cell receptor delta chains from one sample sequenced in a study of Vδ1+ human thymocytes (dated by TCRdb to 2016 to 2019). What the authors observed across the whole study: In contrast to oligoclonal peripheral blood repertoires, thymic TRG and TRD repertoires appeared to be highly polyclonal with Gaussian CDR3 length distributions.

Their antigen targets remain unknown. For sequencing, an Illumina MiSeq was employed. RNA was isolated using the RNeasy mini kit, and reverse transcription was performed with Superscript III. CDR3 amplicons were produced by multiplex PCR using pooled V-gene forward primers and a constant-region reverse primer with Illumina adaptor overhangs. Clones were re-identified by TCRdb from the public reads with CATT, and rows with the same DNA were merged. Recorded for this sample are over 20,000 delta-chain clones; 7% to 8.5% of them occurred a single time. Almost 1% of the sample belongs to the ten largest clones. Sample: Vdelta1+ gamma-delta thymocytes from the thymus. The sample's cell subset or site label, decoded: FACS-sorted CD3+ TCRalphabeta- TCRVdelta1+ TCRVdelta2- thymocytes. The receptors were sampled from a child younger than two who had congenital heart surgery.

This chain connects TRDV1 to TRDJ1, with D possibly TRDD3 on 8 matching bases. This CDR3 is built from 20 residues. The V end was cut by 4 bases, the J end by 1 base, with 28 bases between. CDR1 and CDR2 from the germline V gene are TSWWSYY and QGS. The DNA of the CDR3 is TGTGCTCTTGGGGCCCTCGGCCTTCCTCACGTACTGGGGGCCACCGATAAACTCATCTTT. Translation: CALGALGLPHVLGATDKLIF.

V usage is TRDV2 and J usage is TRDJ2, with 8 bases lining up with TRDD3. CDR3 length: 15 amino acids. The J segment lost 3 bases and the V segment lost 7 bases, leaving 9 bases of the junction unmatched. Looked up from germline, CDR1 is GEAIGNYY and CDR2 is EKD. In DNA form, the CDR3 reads TGTGCCTGGAGTTGGGGGATTCCTCTGACAGCACAACTCTTCTTT. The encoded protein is CAWSWGIPLTAQLFF.

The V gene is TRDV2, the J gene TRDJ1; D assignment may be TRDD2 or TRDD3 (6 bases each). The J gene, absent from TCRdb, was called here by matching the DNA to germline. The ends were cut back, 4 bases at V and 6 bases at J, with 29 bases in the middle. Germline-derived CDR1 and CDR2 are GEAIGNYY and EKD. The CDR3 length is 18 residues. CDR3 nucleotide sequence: TGTGCCTGTGAACCCGCTTCCTCCTGGGGACGCAGCAAGAATAAACTCATCTTT. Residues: CACEPASSWGRSKNKLIF.

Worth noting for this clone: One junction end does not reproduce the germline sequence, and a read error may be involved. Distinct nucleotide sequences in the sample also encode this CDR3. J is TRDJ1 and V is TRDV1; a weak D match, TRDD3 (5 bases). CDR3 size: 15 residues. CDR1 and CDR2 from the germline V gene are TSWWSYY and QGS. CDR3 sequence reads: CALGEFVLSKGKLIF. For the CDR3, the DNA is TGTGCCCTTGGGGAATTCGTCTTGTCAAAGGGTAAACTCATCTTT.

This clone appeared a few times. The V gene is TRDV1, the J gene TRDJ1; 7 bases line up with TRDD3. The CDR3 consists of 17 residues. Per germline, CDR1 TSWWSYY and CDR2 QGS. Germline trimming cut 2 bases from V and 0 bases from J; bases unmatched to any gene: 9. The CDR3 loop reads CALGESSWGSYTDKLIF. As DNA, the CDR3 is TGTGCTCTTGGGGAATCGTCCTGGGGGTCGTACACCGATAAACTCATCTTT.

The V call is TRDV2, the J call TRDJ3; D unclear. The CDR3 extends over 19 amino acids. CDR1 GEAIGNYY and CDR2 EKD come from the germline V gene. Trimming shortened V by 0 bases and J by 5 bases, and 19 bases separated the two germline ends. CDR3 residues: CACDTEGPKVFRDTRQMFF. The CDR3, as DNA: TGTGCCTGTGACACCGAGGGCCCAAAAGTCTTCAGGGACACCCGACAGATGTTTTTC.

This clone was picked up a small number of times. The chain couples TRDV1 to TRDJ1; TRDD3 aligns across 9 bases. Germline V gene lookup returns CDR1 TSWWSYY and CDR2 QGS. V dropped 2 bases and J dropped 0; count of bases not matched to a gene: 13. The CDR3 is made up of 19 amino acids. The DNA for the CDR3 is TGTGCTCTTGGGGAATTTGGGCCCTGGGGGATTCCCTACACCGATAAACTCATCTTT. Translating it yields CALGEFGPWGIPYTDKLIF.

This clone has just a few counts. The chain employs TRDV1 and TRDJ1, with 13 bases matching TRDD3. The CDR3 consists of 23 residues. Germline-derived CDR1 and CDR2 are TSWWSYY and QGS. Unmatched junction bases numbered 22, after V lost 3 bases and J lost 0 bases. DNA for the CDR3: TGTGCTCTTGGGGACAGACCAATCTTCCTACTGGGGGATACGCGGTCGTACACCGATAAACTCATCTTT. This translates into CALGDRPIFLLGDTRSYTDKLIF.

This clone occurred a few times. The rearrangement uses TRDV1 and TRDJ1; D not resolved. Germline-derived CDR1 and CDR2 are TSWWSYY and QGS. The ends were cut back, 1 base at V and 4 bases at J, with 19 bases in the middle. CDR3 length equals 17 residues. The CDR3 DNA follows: TGTGCTCTTGGGGAACCCGACCCCCGAAACTACGACGATAAACTCATCTTT. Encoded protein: CALGEPDPRNYDDKLIF.

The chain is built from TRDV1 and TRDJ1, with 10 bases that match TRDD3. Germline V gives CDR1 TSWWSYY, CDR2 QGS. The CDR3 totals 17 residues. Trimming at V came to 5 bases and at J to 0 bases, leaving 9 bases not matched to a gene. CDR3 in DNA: TGTGCTCTTGGGCCGAGGGGGATACGGGGGTACACCGATAAACTCATCTTT. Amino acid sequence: CALGPRGIRGYTDKLIF.

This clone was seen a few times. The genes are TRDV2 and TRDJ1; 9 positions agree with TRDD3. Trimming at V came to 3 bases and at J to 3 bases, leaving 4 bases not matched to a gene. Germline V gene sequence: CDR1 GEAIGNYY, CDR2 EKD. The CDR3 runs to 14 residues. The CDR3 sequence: CACDRGILADKLIF. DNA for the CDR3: TGTGCCTGTGACCGGGGGATACTCGCCGATAAACTCATCTTT.

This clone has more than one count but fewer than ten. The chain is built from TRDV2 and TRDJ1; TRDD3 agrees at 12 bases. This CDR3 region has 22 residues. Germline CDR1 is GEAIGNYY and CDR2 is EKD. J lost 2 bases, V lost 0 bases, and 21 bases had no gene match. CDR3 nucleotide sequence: TGTGCCTGTGACACCGGAGCCCAGAGCACCAGAACTGGGGGATACTGGACCGATAAACTCATCTTT. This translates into CACDTGAQSTRTGGYWTDKLIF.

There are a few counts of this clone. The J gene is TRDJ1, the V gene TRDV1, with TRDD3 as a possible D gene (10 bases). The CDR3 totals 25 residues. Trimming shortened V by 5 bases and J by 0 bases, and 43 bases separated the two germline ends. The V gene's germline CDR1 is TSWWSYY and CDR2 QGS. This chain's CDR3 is CALGNGEHYLPTVGDTLLYTDKLIF. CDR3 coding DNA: TGTGCTCTTGGGAACGGGGAACATTACCTTCCTACGGTGGGGGATACTCTCCTGTACACCGATAAACTCATCTTT.

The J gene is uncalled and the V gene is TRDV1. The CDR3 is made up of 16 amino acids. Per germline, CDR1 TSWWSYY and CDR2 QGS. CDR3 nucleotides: TGTGCTCTTGGGGAATGGTGGACTCCCTCGGTTGATAAACTCACCTTT. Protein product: CALGEWWTPSVDKLTF.

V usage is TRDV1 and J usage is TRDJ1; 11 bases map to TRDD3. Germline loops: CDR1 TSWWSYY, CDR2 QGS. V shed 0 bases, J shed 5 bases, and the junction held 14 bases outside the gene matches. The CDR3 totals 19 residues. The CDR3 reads CALGELGTLSNWGIDKLIF. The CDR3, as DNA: TGTGCTCTTGGGGAACTAGGTACCCTCTCCAACTGGGGGATAGATAAACTCATCTTT.

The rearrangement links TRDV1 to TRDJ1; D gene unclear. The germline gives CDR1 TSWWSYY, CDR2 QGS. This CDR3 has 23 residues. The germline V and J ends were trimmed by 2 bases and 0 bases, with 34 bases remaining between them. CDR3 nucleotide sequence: TGTGCTCTTGGGGAAGATCGGGTACGGCCACGCAAAAAGGTGGGTGCGTACACCGATAAACTCATCTTT. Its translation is CALGEDRVRPRKKVGAYTDKLIF.

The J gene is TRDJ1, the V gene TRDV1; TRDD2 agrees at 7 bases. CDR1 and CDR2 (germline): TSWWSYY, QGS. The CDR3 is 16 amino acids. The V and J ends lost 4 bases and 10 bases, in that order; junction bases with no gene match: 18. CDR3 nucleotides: TGTGCTCTTGGGGTCATTCCTACGAGGTTACGTATGGGACTCATCTTT. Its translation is CALGVIPTRLRMGLIF.

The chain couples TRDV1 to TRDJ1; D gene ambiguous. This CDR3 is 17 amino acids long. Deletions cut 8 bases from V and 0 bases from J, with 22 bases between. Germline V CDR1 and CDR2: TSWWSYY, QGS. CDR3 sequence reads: CALLRLNLAVHTDKLIF. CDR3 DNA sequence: TGTGCTCTTCTTCGACTTAACCTGGCGGTACACACCGATAAACTCATCTTT.

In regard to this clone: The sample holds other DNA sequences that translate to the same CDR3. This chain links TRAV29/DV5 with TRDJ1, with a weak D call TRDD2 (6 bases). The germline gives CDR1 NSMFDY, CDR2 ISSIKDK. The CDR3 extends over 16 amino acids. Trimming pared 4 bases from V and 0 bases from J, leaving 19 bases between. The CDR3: CAAVLHTAPDTDKLIF. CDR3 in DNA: TGTGCAGCAGTCCTACATACGGCCCCTGACACCGATAAACTCATCTTT.

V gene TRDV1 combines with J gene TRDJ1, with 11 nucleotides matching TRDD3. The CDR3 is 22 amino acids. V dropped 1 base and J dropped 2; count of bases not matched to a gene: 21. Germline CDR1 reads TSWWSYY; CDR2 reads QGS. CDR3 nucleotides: TGTGCTCTTGGGGAACGCGGGGCTTCCCCTTTTTACTGGGGGATAAGAACCGATAAACTCATCTTT. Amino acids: CALGERGASPFYWGIRTDKLIF.

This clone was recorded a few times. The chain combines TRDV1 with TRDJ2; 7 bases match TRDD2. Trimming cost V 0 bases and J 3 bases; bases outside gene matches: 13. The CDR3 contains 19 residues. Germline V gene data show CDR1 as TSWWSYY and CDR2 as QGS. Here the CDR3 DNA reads TGTGCTCTTGGGGAACTACCTGCGGCCTTCCTGGTGGTGACAGCACAACTCTTCTTT. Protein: CALGELPAAFLVVTAQLFF.